In this sample, the clone carrying this T cell receptor (beta chain) turned up a few times. This sample is drawn from a study of CD8 T cells in ankylosing spondylitis. CDR1 is MNHNS and CDR2 is SASEGT in the germline V gene. The CDR3 runs 11 residues. V dropped 10 bases and J dropped 3 bases, with 10 bases sitting between them. Preparation of TCR beta libraries was done by quantitative 5'-RACE with molecular barcodes. TCRdb re-called the 5' RACE reads with MiXCR, one entry per CDR3 protein. The sample holds 30,000 to 45,000 distinct CDR3 sequences, approximately 16% seen once. This sequence originates from a male donor with ankylosing spondylitis or in good health (not recorded which). Sequencing used blood. The chain is built from TRBV6-1 and TRBJ2-7; tentative D call: TRBD1 (6 bases). The CDR3 nucleotides are TGTGCCACCCAACAGGGCTACGAGCAGTACGTC. Amino acid sequence: CATQQGYEQYV.